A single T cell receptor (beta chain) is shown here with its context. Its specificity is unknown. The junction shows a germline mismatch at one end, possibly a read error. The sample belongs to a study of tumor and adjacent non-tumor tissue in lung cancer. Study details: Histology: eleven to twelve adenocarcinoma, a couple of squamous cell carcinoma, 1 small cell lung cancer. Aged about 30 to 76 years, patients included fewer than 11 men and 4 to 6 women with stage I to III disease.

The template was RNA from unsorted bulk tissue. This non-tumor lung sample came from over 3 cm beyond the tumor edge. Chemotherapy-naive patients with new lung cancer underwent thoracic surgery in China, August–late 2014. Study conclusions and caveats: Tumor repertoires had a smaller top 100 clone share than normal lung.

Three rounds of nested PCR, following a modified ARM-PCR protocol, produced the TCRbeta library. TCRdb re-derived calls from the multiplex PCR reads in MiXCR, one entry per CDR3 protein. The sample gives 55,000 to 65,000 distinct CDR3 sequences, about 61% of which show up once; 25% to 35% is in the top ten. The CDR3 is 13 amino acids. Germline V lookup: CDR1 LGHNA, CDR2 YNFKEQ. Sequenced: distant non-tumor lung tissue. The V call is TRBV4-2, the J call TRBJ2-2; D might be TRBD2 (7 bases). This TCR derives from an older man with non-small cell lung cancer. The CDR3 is CASSPRGSGELLF. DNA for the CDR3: TGTGCCAGCAGCCCCAGGGGAAGCGGGGAACTGCTTTTT.